This note documents a single T cell receptor beta chain sequence. Its antigen is unidentified. Data came from immunoSEQ multiplex PCR; TCRdb stores just in-frame clones and leaves some out. The table includes more than 80,000 clones, less than 95% detected once. This sample is part of a study of OX40 agonist ivuxolimab in advanced cancers. With baseline, cycle 4 day 1, and cycle 7 day 1 as timepoints, blood was sampled. General study findings and limits: People who partly responded at 0.1-3.0 mg/kg had some of the least clonal expansion seen. Also present in some nonresponders was a low level of normalized T-cell clonal expansion.

Losses at the gene ends were 4 bases for V and 4 bases for J; bases not matched to a gene: 5. This CDR3 has 15 residues. Germline loops: CDR1 SGHRS, CDR2 YFSETQ. This sample comprised CD4+ or CD8+ T cells sorted from blood, obtained in a trial of the OX40 agonist ivuxolimab. This TCR was recovered from an adult with an advanced solid tumor such as melanoma, head and neck, liver or kidney cancer. The V gene is TRBV5-1, the J gene TRBJ2-2; TRBD1 aligns across 9 bases. CDR3 coding DNA: TGCGCCAGCAGCGGGGGGACAGGGTTCACCGGGGAGCTGTTTTTT. Translation: CASSGGTGFTGELFF.